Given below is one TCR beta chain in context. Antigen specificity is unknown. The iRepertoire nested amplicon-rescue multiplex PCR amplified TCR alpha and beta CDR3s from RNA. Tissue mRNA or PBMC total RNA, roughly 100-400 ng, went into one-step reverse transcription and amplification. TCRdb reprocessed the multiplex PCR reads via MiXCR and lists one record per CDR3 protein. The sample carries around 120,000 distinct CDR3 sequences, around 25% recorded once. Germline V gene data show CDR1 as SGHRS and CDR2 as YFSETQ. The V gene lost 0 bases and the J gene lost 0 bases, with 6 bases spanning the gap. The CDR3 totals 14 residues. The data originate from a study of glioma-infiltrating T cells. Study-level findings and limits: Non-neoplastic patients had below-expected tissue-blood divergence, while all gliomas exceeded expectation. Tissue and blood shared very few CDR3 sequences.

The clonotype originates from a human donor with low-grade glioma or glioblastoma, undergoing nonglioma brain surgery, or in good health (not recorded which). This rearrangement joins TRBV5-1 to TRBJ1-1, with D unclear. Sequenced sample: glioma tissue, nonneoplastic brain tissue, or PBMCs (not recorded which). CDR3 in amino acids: CASSLDTLNTEAFF. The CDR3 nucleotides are TGCGCCAGCAGCTTGGACACCTTGAACACTGAAGCTTTCTTT.